The sequence of this TCR beta chain was determined in a study of cytomegalovirus exposure and HLA in healthy donors. CDR3 size: 13 residues. From germline, CDR1 is GTSNPN and CDR2 SVGIG (reference sequence). V lost 3 bases and J 0 bases, leaving 9 bases between the germline ends. The PCR contained 60 Vbeta and 13 Jbeta primers. Authors' analysis steps: Roughly 11 million shared chains were among around 80 million unique TCR beta chains counted in a later analysis. TCRdb's table, derived via immunoSEQ multiplex PCR, lists solely in-frame clones and lacks some. That table gives V, J and clone size, and the DNA gave D and trimming. The repertoire holds about 120,000 clones, with around 70% as singletons. Though nominally healthy at sampling, donors likely had unrecorded immune exposures.

Specimen: PBMCs. The rearrangement uses TRBV30 and TRBJ2-7; D is perhaps TRBD1 (5 bases). This TCR was recovered from a man between 25 and 39 years old in good health and CMV-seropositive. CDR3 sequence reads: CAWRQDTSYEQYF. For the CDR3, the DNA is TGTGCCTGGAGACAGGACACCTCCTACGAGCAGTACTTC.